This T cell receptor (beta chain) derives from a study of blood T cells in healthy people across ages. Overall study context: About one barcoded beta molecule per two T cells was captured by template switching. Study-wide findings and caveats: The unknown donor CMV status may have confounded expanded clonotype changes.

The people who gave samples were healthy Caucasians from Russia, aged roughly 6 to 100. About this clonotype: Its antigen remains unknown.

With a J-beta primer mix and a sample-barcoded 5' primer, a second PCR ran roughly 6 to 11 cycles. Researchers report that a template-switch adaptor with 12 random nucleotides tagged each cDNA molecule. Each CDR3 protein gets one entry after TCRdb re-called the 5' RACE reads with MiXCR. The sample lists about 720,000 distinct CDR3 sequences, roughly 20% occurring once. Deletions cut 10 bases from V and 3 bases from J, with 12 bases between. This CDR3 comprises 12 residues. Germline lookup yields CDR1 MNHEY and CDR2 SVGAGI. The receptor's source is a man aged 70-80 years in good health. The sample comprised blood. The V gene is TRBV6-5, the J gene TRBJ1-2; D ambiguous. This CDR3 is CATQRRDYGYTF. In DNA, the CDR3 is TGTGCCACTCAGCGGCGAGACTATGGCTACACCTTC.